The clone carrying this TCR beta chain showed up just a few times. No antigen is known for it. Using immunoSEQ multiplex PCR, the repertoire was profiled, and TCRdb retains in-frame clones only, with some absent. The repertoire has approximately 46,000 clones, 84% of them found once; the top ten carry 0.46%. The data stem from a study of graft-versus-host responses after intestinal transplantation. Across the study: Anti-thymocyte globulin induction, then tacrolimus and steroids for two to four years, went to all recipients.

This CDR3 has 13 amino acids. The germline V and J ends were trimmed by 0 bases and 8 bases, with 10 bases remaining between them. Looked up from germline, CDR1 is MNHEY and CDR2 is SMNVEV (reference sequence). The sequence came from a human donor who was the organ donor for an intestinal transplant. This material consisted of unstimulated CD4+ T cells sorted from spleen or lymph node cells, taken before transplant. The rearrangement links TRBV27 to TRBJ1-2; D might be TRBD1 (5 bases). CDR3 region: CASSLSGGLGYTF. DNA of the CDR3: TGTGCCAGCAGTTTATCGGGGGGGTTGGGCTACACCTTC.